This TCR beta chain was documented in a study of T-cell memory formation after mild COVID-19. Study results and caveats: Among clones contracting day 15 to 85, CD4/CD8 was balanced, whereas later expanders leaned CD4+. CM and EM subsets held most contracting CD4+ clones; EMRA held CD8+ ones. The authors did not confirm SARS-CoV-2 specificity of second-wave clones peaking day 37. Pre-infection memory showed some responding clones, and this suggested that cross-reactive memory joined.

As to this clonotype: The target antigen is unknown.

There are 16 residues in the CDR3. Germline V gene sequence: CDR1 SEHNR, CDR2 FQNEAQ (reference sequence). V was trimmed by 3 bases and J by 1 base, leaving 15 bases between them. Each CDR3 protein is one row after TCRdb ran MiXCR on the 5' RACE reads. The data show 40,000 to 45,000 distinct CDR3 sequences, 7.3% seen once. The chain carries TRBV7-9 and TRBJ2-5; D uncertain. This TCR was sampled from a man aged 18 to 35 who had mild COVID-19 (a few samples of this study predate the infection). Cell type and time point are not known. The sample was PBMCs or a T cell subset sorted from them (not recorded which). CDR3 sequence: CASSFKKSSFQETQYF. The CDR3 DNA reads as TGTGCCAGCAGCTTTAAGAAGTCCTCTTTCCAAGAGACCCAGTACTTC.